Below, 19 T cell receptor beta chains from the same sample are listed, as sequenced in a study of a mutant IDH1 vaccine in newly diagnosed glioma. The antigens these receptors bind are not known. Profiling relied on immunoSEQ multiplex PCR, and the TCRdb table lists in-frame clones only, not all of them. This repertoire shows 45,000 to 65,000 clones, approximately 65% found once; its top ten account for under 5.5%. Time point meaning: week 47, end of study. Each dose of the vaccine consisted of 300 ug of mutant IDH1 20-mer peptide, with topical imiquimod. This specimen was peripheral blood mononuclear cells (PBMCs), taken from a glioma patient whose treatment included an IDH1 peptide vaccine. The source of these receptors is a man in his forties or fifties with glioma. Some clones in this sample may be carry-over from other donors' samples.

The rearrangement uses TRBV19 and TRBJ2-2, with D perhaps assigned TRBD1 or TRBD2 (10 bases each). The CDR3 runs to 19 residues. Trimming removed 5 bases from V and 8 bases from J, with 30 bases in between. Germline CDR1 and CDR2: LNHDA and SQIVND (reference sequence). The CDR3: CASSPRDRGLAGESGELFF. CDR3 bases: TGTGCCAGTAGTCCCCGGGACAGGGGTCTAGCGGGGGAATCTGGGGAGCTGTTTTTT.

The gene calls are TRBV5-1 and TRBJ1-3; tentative D call: TRBD1 (5 bases). The CDR3 totals 13 residues. Germline V CDR1 and CDR2: SGHRS, YFSETQ. V was cut by 5 bases and J by 1 base, with 7 bases left in between. Here the CDR3 reads CASREGSGNTIYF. The CDR3 DNA reads as TGCGCCAGCAGAGAGGGGTCTGGAAACACCATATATTTT.

This clone has only a few counts. The chain links TRBV2 to TRBJ2-7; D is perhaps TRBD1 (5 bases). Germline V gives CDR1 SNHLY, CDR2 FYNNEI. The CDR3 consists of 13 residues. Trimming took off 3 bases at V and 3 bases at J, with 9 bases between the two ends. The CDR3 is CASSDRAIYEQYF. For the CDR3, the DNA is TGTGCCAGCAGTGACAGGGCAATCTACGAGCAGTACTTC.

The chain couples TRBV5-1 to TRBJ2-1, with D possibly matching TRBD2 (6 bases). The CDR3 spans 14 residues. V lost 4 bases to trimming and J lost 5 bases, with 13 bases between them. Germline V lookup: CDR1 SGHRS, CDR2 YFSETQ. The CDR3 protein is CASSLRDWNNEQFF. The CDR3 nucleotides are TGCGCCAGCAGCCTCCGGGACTGGAACAATGAGCAGTTCTTC.

The chain joins TRBV2 to TRBJ2-5, with D uncertain. The CDR3 loop spans 15 amino acids. Trimming pared 3 bases from V and 0 bases from J, leaving 11 bases between. In germline, CDR1 is SNHLY, CDR2 FYNNEI. Here the CDR3 DNA reads TGTGCCAGCAGTGATGGGATTATAAACCAAGAGACCCAGTACTTC. Protein: CASSDGIINQETQYF.

V usage is TRBV5-1 and J usage is TRBJ2-7, with 10 bases fitting TRBD1. CDR3 length: 15 amino acids. Germline V gene data show CDR1 as SGHRS and CDR2 as YFSETQ. V shed 3 bases, J shed 2 bases, and the junction held 5 bases outside the gene matches. The DNA of the CDR3 is TGCGCCAGCAGCTCCGGGACAGGGGATACCTACGAGCAGTACTTC. Translation gives CASSSGTGDTYEQYF.

V usage is TRBV7-6 and J usage is TRBJ2-1, with a weak D call TRBD1 (6 bases). Trimming stripped 1 base from V and 8 bases from J, with 15 bases between. Germline V lookup: CDR1 SGHVS, CDR2 FNYEAQ. CDR3 length equals 15 residues. The CDR3 reads CASSLVLAGVDEQFF. DNA for the CDR3: TGTGCCAGCAGCTTAGTCCTGGCAGGGGTGGATGAGCAGTTCTTC.

The V gene is TRBV7-9, the J gene TRBJ2-6; D remains unclear. The germline V gene encodes CDR1 SEHNR and CDR2 FQNEAQ (reference sequence). There are 18 residues in the CDR3. Deletions cut 5 bases from V and 1 base from J, with 18 bases between. The CDR3 DNA reads as TGTGCCAGCAGCGGGATTACATTATTACGATCTGGGGCCAACGTCCTGACTTTC. Its translation is CASSGITLLRSGANVLTF.

This clone was counted between two and nine times. The gene calls are TRBV29-1 and TRBJ1-1; tentatively, D is TRBD1 (5 bases). In germline, CDR1 is SQVTM, CDR2 ANQGSEA. The CDR3 length is 15 residues. Trimming shortened V by 4 bases and J by 4 bases, and 19 bases separated the two germline ends. In nucleotides, the CDR3 is TGCAGCGTTGGGGGCCCCTGGGAGGGGAGCACTGAAGCTTTCTTT. Its translation is CSVGGPWEGSTEAFF.

This chain connects TRBV5-1 to TRBJ2-7; D might be TRBD2 (5 bases). The V and J ends lost 0 bases and 6 bases respectively, with 16 bases between them. CDR1 and CDR2 (germline): SGHRS, YFSETQ. This CDR3 has 15 residues. The CDR3 sequence: CASSLAPGVGPEQYF. The CDR3 region has the DNA TGCGCCAGCAGCTTGGCCCCCGGGGTCGGTCCCGAGCAGTACTTC.

This clone was observed a handful of times. The V gene is TRBV4-2, the J gene TRBJ1-1; the match to TRBD1 covers 7 bases. V gave up 2 bases and J gave up 4 bases; unmatched junction bases: 4. Looked up from germline, CDR1 is LGHNA and CDR2 is YNFKEQ. The CDR3 runs 14 residues. CDR3 coding DNA: TGTGCCAGCAGCCAATGGGCAGGGGGCACTGAAGCTTTCTTT. This sequence encodes CASSQWAGGTEAFF.

The rearrangement joins TRBV6-5 to TRBJ1-2; TRBD1 matches 7 bases. This CDR3 contains 14 residues. In germline, CDR1 is MNHEY, CDR2 SVGAGI. V dropped 6 bases and J dropped 4; count of bases not matched to a gene: 8. The CDR3 protein is CASRRTGSSYGYTF. The CDR3 coding sequence is TGTGCCAGCAGGCGGACAGGTTCATCCTATGGCTACACCTTC.

The CDR3 reads CASSATSGRGGNTIYF. CDR3 bases: TGCGCCAGCAGCGCCACTTCAGGGCGCGGTGGAAACACCATATATTTT. V is TRBV5-1 and J is TRBJ1-3; the D gene is possibly TRBD1 (5 bases). This CDR3 comprises 16 residues. CDR1 and CDR2 from the germline V gene are SGHRS and YFSETQ. V was cut by 4 bases and J by 3 bases, with 17 bases left in between.

This sequence joins TRBV18 and TRBJ2-2; 9 bases match TRBD1. In germline, CDR1 is KGHSH, CDR2 LQKENI. Trimming removed 0 bases from V and 6 bases from J; junction bases left unmatched: 11. The CDR3 covers 18 residues. CDR3 sequence: CASSPPPDRGSIPGELFF. CDR3 coding DNA: TGTGCCAGCTCACCACCACCCGACAGGGGGTCTATACCCGGGGAGCTGTTTTTT.

A few counts support this clone. The V and J genes are TRBV2 and TRBJ1-4; 9 bases align to TRBD1. This CDR3 contains 13 residues. The trim removed 5 bases at V and 10 bases at J, leaving 5 bases unmatched. Looked up from germline, CDR1 is SNHLY and CDR2 is FYNNEI. In DNA form, the CDR3 reads TGTGCCAGCAGTTGGACAGGGGACGTAAAACTGTTTTTT. This gives the protein CASSWTGDVKLFF. Based on the CDR3 plus reference TRBV2 and TRBJ1-4, the full variable domain is EPEVTQTPSHQVTQMGQEVILRCVPISNHLYFYWYRQILGQKVEFLVSFYNNEISEKSEIFDDQFSVERPDGSNFTLKIRSTKLEDSAMYFCASSWTGDVKLFFGSGTQLSVL.

The chain is built from TRBV2 and TRBJ2-7, with 9 bases that match TRBD1. The CDR3 extends over 15 amino acids. CDR1 is SNHLY and CDR2 is FYNNEI in the germline V gene. V was pared by 6 bases and J by 2 bases, with 8 bases of the junction left unmatched. The CDR3 DNA follows: TGTGCCAGCAGACGCTCCGGGACAGGGACCTACGAGCAGTACTTC. Its translation: CASRRSGTGTYEQYF.

The chain has TRBV10-2 and TRBJ2-5, with D possibly called TRBD1 or TRBD2 (5 bases each). Trimming took off 5 bases at V and 0 bases at J, with 13 bases between the two ends. Germline lookup yields CDR1 WSHSY and CDR2 SAAADI. The CDR3 has 15 amino acids. Here the CDR3 DNA reads TGCGCCAGCAGTCAGGGTGGGGAGTACCAAGAGACCCAGTACTTC. Translation gives CASSQGGEYQETQYF.

The chain has TRBV7-2 and TRBJ1-3; TRBD1 matches 9 bases. J lost 3 bases, V lost 10 bases, and 10 bases had no gene match. Germline lookup yields CDR1 SGHTA and CDR2 FQGNSA. The CDR3 has 15 residues. This CDR3 is CATINRGRYGNTIYF. For the CDR3, the DNA is TGTGCCACGATTAACAGGGGGCGTTATGGAAACACCATATATTTT.

The chain is built from TRBV9 and TRBJ2-1, with 7 bases matching TRBD1. Trimming took 7 bases from V and 5 from J; bases not matched to a gene: 9. Germline V CDR1 and CDR2: SGDLS, YYNGEE. The CDR3 covers 14 residues. This CDR3 is CASLKGAVNNEQFF. The CDR3, as DNA: TGTGCCAGCCTCAAGGGGGCCGTAAACAATGAGCAGTTCTTC.